These 15 T cell receptor beta chains were all obtained from the same sample, sequenced in a study of blood T cell repertoires in COVID-19. TCRdb keeps only in-frame clones here, not all; method: immunoSEQ multiplex PCR. The repertoire holds 240,000 or so clones, over 65% seen once, with 3% to 3.5% in the top ten. The sample consisted of peripheral blood. The receptors were gathered from a woman of 80 years or more with acute or convalescent COVID-19.

This rearrangement joins TRBV2 to TRBJ2-7, with 7 bases fitting TRBD1. V shed 7 bases and J 2 bases; nucleotides not matched to a gene: 11. Germline V CDR1 and CDR2: SNHLY, FYNNEI. The CDR3 contains 15 residues. CDR3 protein: CASTQASTGAYEQYF. The CDR3 nucleotides are TGTGCCAGCACTCAGGCATCCACAGGGGCCTACGAGCAGTACTTC.

V gene TRBV19 combines with J gene TRBJ2-7, with D possibly TRBD2 on 5 matching bases. From germline, CDR1 is LNHDA and CDR2 SQIVND (reference sequence). This CDR3 is 14 amino acids long. The V end lost 4 bases, the J end lost 0 bases, and 10 bases lay between the germline ends. The CDR3 here is CASSTPGISYEQYF. The CDR3 bases are TGTGCCAGTAGTACCCCCGGGATCTCCTACGAGCAGTACTTC.

The genes are TRBV2 and TRBJ1-1, with 7 bases aligning to TRBD1. The CDR3 is 13 amino acids. V lost 7 bases to trimming and J lost 8 bases; unmatched junction nucleotides: 10. Germline CDR1 reads SNHLY; CDR2 reads FYNNEI. DNA for the CDR3: TGTGCCAGCACCCTAGGGGGCAGGGACGAAGCTTTCTTT. This translates into CASTLGGRDEAFF.

This sequence joins TRBV5-1 and TRBJ1-3; TRBD1 matches 7 bases. V dropped 2 bases and J dropped 0; count of bases not matched to a gene: 8. Germline V gives CDR1 SGHRS, CDR2 YFSETQ. The CDR3 consists of 17 residues. The CDR3 region has the DNA TGCGCCAGCAGCTTTGGGACAGAATCGGTCTCTGGAAACACCATATATTTT. This gives the protein CASSFGTESVSGNTIYF.

A remark on this clone: Other DNA sequences in the same sample also yield this CDR3. The chain carries TRBV27 and TRBJ1-1; TRBD1 aligns across 10 bases. The junction had 3 bases not matched to a gene; V was cut back by 5 bases and J by 0 bases. In germline, CDR1 is MNHEY, CDR2 SMNVEV (reference sequence). CDR3 length: 15 residues. The CDR3 coding sequence is TGTGCCAGCAGTCCAGGGACAGGGGTGAACACTGAAGCTTTCTTT. Its protein is CASSPGTGVNTEAFF.

V usage is TRBV3-1 (or the pseudogene TRBV3-2) and J usage is TRBJ2-5; perhaps TRBD2 as D (6 bases). The germline CDR1 and CDR2 sequences are LGHDT and YNNKEL (reference sequence). CDR3 length: 15 residues. With 5 bases removed from V and 2 bases from J, the gap between germline ends came to 15 bases. CDR3: CASSVGAGIQETQYF. CDR3 DNA sequence: TGTGCCAGCAGCGTTGGAGCGGGCATACAAGAGACCCAGTACTTC.

The V call is TRBV5-4, the J call TRBJ2-1; 9 nucleotides agree with TRBD1. V shed 4 bases, J shed 9 bases, and the junction held 17 bases outside the gene matches. The CDR3 has 17 amino acids. CDR1 is SGHNT and CDR2 is YYREEE in the germline V gene (reference sequence). The CDR3 spells CASSLRTGGGLSGEQFF. CDR3 DNA: TGTGCCAGCAGCCTCCGAACAGGGGGCGGGTTATCTGGTGAGCAGTTCTTC.

The chain has TRBV6-2 or TRBV6-3 and TRBJ1-2, with no clear D. The V end lost 5 bases, the J end lost 0 bases, and 10 bases lay between the germline ends. The CDR3 contains 14 residues. Germline assignment: CDR1 MNHEY and CDR2 SVGEGT. The CDR3 sequence: CASSRRGANYGYTF. The CDR3 DNA follows: TGTGCCAGCAGTCGACGAGGAGCTAACTATGGCTACACCTTC.

The chain links TRBV27 to TRBJ1-3; D may be TRBD1 (5 bases). CDR1 and CDR2 (germline): MNHEY, SMNVEV (reference sequence). The CDR3 is made up of 12 amino acids. Between the trimmed V and J ends, which lost 6 bases and 9 bases, there was a span of 12 bases. The CDR3 DNA reads as TGTGCCAGCAGGACTCCTAGGGGCACCATATATTTT. Amino acid sequence: CASRTPRGTIYF.

V and J are TRBV12-3 or TRBV12-4 and TRBJ1-2; D gene uncertain. Trimming pared 1 base from V and 4 bases from J, leaving 7 bases between. The CDR3 loop spans 13 amino acids. CDR3 region: CASSLGASYGYTF. DNA for the CDR3: TGTGCCAGCAGTTTAGGGGCGAGCTATGGCTACACCTTC.

The chain carries TRBV7-9 and TRBJ1-2, with D maybe TRBD1 (5 bases). The CDR3 sequence is 13 residues long. Germline V gene data show CDR1 as SEHNR and CDR2 as FQNEAQ (reference sequence). Trimming shortened V by 5 bases and J by 4 bases, and 11 bases separated the two germline ends. This CDR3 is CASSKQAIYGYTF. CDR3 nucleotide sequence: TGTGCCAGCAGCAAACAGGCTATCTATGGCTACACCTTC.

The chain has TRBV3-1 (or the pseudogene TRBV3-2) and TRBJ1-5; tentatively, D is TRBD1 (6 bases). With 2 bases removed from V and 0 bases from J, the gap between germline ends came to 11 bases. This CDR3 spans 16 amino acids. The germline CDR1 and CDR2 sequences are LGHDT and YNNKEL (reference sequence). The CDR3 region has the DNA TGTGCCAGCAGCCAAATGGACAGCCCTAGCAATCAGCCCCAGCATTTT. It is translated as CASSQMDSPSNQPQHF.

The chain joins TRBV19 to TRBJ1-5; a weak D match, TRBD1 (6 bases). This CDR3 region has 13 residues. CDR1 is LNHDA and CDR2 is SQIVND in the germline V gene (reference sequence). The V end lost 3 bases, the J end lost 4 bases, and 7 bases lay between the germline ends. CDR3 sequence reads: CASSMRGNQPQHF. The CDR3 DNA follows: TGTGCCAGTAGTATGAGGGGGAATCAGCCCCAGCATTTT. The whole variable domain, filled in from reference TRBV19 and TRBJ1-5, reads DGGITQSPKYLFRKEGQNVTLSCEQNLNHDAMYWYRQDPGQGLRLIYYSQIVNDFQKGDIAEGYSVSREKKESFPLTVTSAQKNPTAFYLCASSMRGNQPQHFGDGTRLSIL.

This clone was seen more than once but under ten times. The chain recombines TRBV11-2 with TRBJ2-7, with 10 positions matching TRBD1. This CDR3 region has 15 residues. CDR1 and CDR2 from the germline V gene are SGHAT and FQNNGV. Losses at the gene ends were 5 bases for V and 3 bases for J; bases not matched to a gene: 7. The CDR3 loop reads CASSPYRTGGYEQYF. The CDR3 DNA is TGTGCCAGCAGCCCCTATAGGACAGGGGGCTACGAGCAGTACTTC.

CDR3 sequence (DNA): TGCAGTGCTAGACCGGGGGAGACCCAGTACTTC. Its translation: CSARPGETQYF. The chain carries TRBV20-1 and TRBJ2-5; TRBD2 is a possible D gene (5 bases). The V and J ends lost 2 bases and 5 bases respectively, with 6 bases between them. The CDR3 covers 11 residues. Germline V gene lookup returns CDR1 DFQATT and CDR2 SNEGSKA (reference sequence).